This TCR beta chain appears in the sequencing data of a study of siplizumab effects on memory and regulatory T cells. This CDR3 is 15 amino acids long. Germline lookup yields CDR1 SGHTA and CDR2 FQGTGA. Trimming cost V 5 bases and J 7 bases; bases outside gene matches: 7. The table came from immunoSEQ multiplex PCR; TCRdb's copy has only in-frame clones and leaves some out. The sample lists roughly 56,000 clones; more than 80% were seen once. The material sequenced was CD8+ T cells sorted from blood. The receptor comes from a human donor in good health. The rearrangement joins TRBV7-3 to TRBJ2-1, with 11 positions matching TRBD2. The DNA for the CDR3 is TGTGCCAGCAGCATTCTAGCGGGAGGTGTTAATGAGCAGTTCTTC. Amino acids: CASSILAGGVNEQFF.